Following are 22 T cell receptor beta chains from one sample sequenced in a study of blood T cell repertoires in COVID-19. Sequencing was performed with immunoSEQ multiplex PCR; in TCRdb, only in-frame clones are kept and a portion is missing. Among approximately 190,000 clones listed, roughly 90% were seen once. The specimen sequenced was peripheral blood. All receptors derive from a man aged 45-60 years with acute or convalescent COVID-19.

The genes are TRBV6-5 and TRBJ2-7; D is unclear. There are 14 residues in the CDR3. V dropped 8 bases and J dropped 2 bases, with 16 bases sitting between them. Germline V gives CDR1 MNHEY, CDR2 SVGAGI. The chain's CDR3 is CASGLGSGPYEQYV. In DNA, the CDR3 is TGTGCCAGCGGGTTGGGCAGTGGTCCCTACGAGCAGTACGTC.

In its sample, this clone was seen once. The CDR3 sequence is CAWSTRGGGLNTEAFF. The CDR3 bases are TGTGCCTGGAGTACCCGGGGTGGAGGATTGAACACTGAAGCTTTCTTT. J is TRBJ1-1 and V is TRBV30, with D uncertain. The CDR3 runs to 16 residues. V lost 2 bases and J 0 bases, leaving 16 bases between the germline ends. CDR1 is GTSNPN and CDR2 is SVGIG in the germline V gene (reference sequence).

Comment on this clone: One end of the junction does not line up with germline, which may come from a read error. The chain links TRBV7-7 to TRBJ2-3; 8 nucleotides match TRBD1. The CDR3 runs 15 residues. The germline gives CDR1 SSHAT, CDR2 FNYEAQ (reference sequence). The CDR3 loop reads CASSLVQGAGYTQYF. As DNA, the CDR3 is TGTGCTAGCAGCTTAGTCCAGGGGGCCGGGTATACGCAGTATTTT.

V is TRBV10-3 and J is TRBJ2-2; TRBD2 agrees at 16 bases. The J segment lost 6 bases and the V segment lost 10 bases, leaving 8 bases of the junction unmatched. Germline CDR1 is ENHRY and CDR2 is SYGVKD. This CDR3 is built from 16 residues. CDR3 DNA sequence: TGTGCCACCACCGGGACTAGCGGGAGGGCCTCCGGGGAGCTGTTTTTT. Its translation is CATTGTSGRASGELFF.

The CDR3 DNA reads TGTGCCAGCAGCTTCCTAGGGACAGGGGGCATCGGTAATGAAAAACTGTTTTTT. This sequence encodes CASSFLGTGGIGNEKLFF. This chain connects TRBV11-2 to TRBJ1-4, with 12 bases identical to TRBD1. From germline, CDR1 is SGHAT and CDR2 FQNNGV. CDR3 length: 18 residues. V lost 3 bases to trimming and J lost 4 bases; unmatched junction nucleotides: 9.

The chain is built from TRBV30 and TRBJ1-2; 9 nucleotides align to TRBD1. V lost 2 bases and J lost 4; bases outside the gene matches: 2. Germline V gives CDR1 GTSNPN, CDR2 SVGIG (reference sequence). This CDR3 has 13 residues. The DNA for the CDR3 is TGTGCCTGGAGTAGGACAGGGGCCTATGGCTACACCTTC. Translating it yields CAWSRTGAYGYTF.

The chain combines TRBV4-1 with TRBJ2-3; TRBD2 agrees at 10 bases. The CDR3 loop spans 15 amino acids. Germline lookup yields CDR1 MGHRA and CDR2 YSYEKL. Germline trimming cut 1 base from V and 9 bases from J; bases unmatched to any gene: 7. The CDR3 sequence is CASSQGLAGVGTQYF. In DNA, the CDR3 is TGCGCCAGCAGCCAAGGGCTAGCGGGAGTGGGGACGCAGTATTTT.

This chain joins TRBV7-9 and TRBJ2-7, with D uncertain. V was pared by 2 bases and J by 5 bases, with 13 bases between. This CDR3 comprises 14 residues. Germline loops: CDR1 SEHNR, CDR2 FQNEAQ (reference sequence). The CDR3 here is CASSLFAQQDEQYF. CDR3 sequence (DNA): TGTGCCAGCAGCTTATTTGCACAACAAGACGAGCAGTACTTC.

This chain joins TRBV5-8 and TRBJ1-6, with D hard to call. V gave up 1 base and J gave up 8 bases, with 19 bases separating them. The CDR3 is 17 residues long. Germline values: CDR1 SGHTS, CDR2 YDEGEE. This chain's CDR3 is CASSLWVTDGNDSPLHF. CDR3 nucleotides: TGTGCCAGCAGCTTGTGGGTTACAGATGGTAATGATTCACCCCTCCACTTT.

The genes are TRBV15 and TRBJ1-5, with D possibly being TRBD1 (5 bases). Looked up from germline, CDR1 is LNHNV and CDR2 is YYDKDF (reference sequence). CDR3 size: 16 residues. V gave up 2 bases and J gave up 1 base, with 12 bases separating them. The CDR3 DNA reads as TGTGCCACCAGCAGACCAGGGTTCACCAGCAATCAGCCCCAGCATTTT. It translates to CATSRPGFTSNQPQHF. The variable domain in full, completed from reference TRBV15 and TRBJ1-5, reads DAMVIQNPRYQVTQFGKPVTLSCSQTLNHNVMYWYQQKSSQAPKLLFHYYDKDFNNEADTPDNFQSRRPNTSFCFLDIRSPGLGDTAMYLCATSRPGFTSNQPQHFGDGTRLSIL.

This clone has only one observation. J is TRBJ2-1 and V is TRBV28, with a weak D call TRBD2 (6 bases). The CDR3 length is 15 residues. Trimming stripped 2 bases from V and 8 bases from J, with 16 bases between. Germline lookup yields CDR1 MDHEN and CDR2 SYDVKM. CDR3 amino acids: CASSLPGTRVDEQFF. DNA of the CDR3: TGTGCCAGCAGTTTACCCGGGACTCGGGTCGATGAGCAGTTCTTC.

The V gene is TRBV11-2, the J gene TRBJ2-7; a possible D gene is TRBD2 (6 bases). The CDR3 is 14 amino acids. In germline, CDR1 is SGHAT, CDR2 FQNNGV. V lost 2 bases and J lost 4, with 12 bases in between. CDR3 sequence reads: CASSLSSSEYEQYV. The CDR3 DNA is TGTGCCAGCAGCTTATCTTCTAGCGAGTACGAGCAGTACGTC.

The J gene is TRBJ2-3, the V gene TRBV23-1; the match to TRBD1 covers 10 bases. TRBV23-1 is an ORF for which the function is uncertain. The J segment lost 3 bases and the V segment lost 0 bases, leaving 6 bases of the junction unmatched. The CDR3 loop spans 17 amino acids. CDR3: CASSQSRRGQGTDTQYF. Written as DNA, the CDR3 is TGCGCCAGCAGTCAATCGCGAAGGGGACAGGGGACAGATACGCAGTATTTT.

V gene TRBV19 combines with J gene TRBJ1-5; D possibly corresponds to TRBD1 (5 bases). Germline V gene sequence: CDR1 LNHDA, CDR2 SQIVND (reference sequence). This CDR3 comprises 14 residues. The germline V and J ends were trimmed by 3 bases and 4 bases, with 10 bases remaining between them. The CDR3 DNA is TGTGCCAGTAGTATGGTACAGGAAAATCAGCCCCAGCATTTT. Protein product: CASSMVQENQPQHF.

The chain combines TRBV6-2 or TRBV6-3 with TRBJ2-5, with D unresolved. Germline CDR1 is MNHEY and CDR2 is SVGEGT. V dropped 6 bases and J dropped 3 bases, with 11 bases sitting between them. The CDR3 is 13 residues long. CDR3 nucleotide sequence: TGTGCCAGCAGCCCCCTAGTAGAAGAGACCCAGTACTTC. Protein product: CASSPLVEETQYF.

V usage is TRBV5-6 and J usage is TRBJ2-7; TRBD1 might be the D (6 bases). Looked up from germline, CDR1 is SGHDT and CDR2 is YYEEEE. V lost 0 bases and J lost 3, with 7 bases in between. The CDR3 spans 13 residues. The CDR3 region is CASSLVQGYEQYF. The CDR3 coding sequence is TGTGCCAGCAGCTTGGTACAGGGCTACGAGCAGTACTTC.

J is TRBJ1-3 and V is TRBV28, with D hard to call. Per germline, CDR1 MDHEN and CDR2 SYDVKM. Trimming took 7 bases from V and 3 from J, leaving 7 bases between them. The CDR3 totals 12 residues. The DNA for the CDR3 is TGTGCCAGCACCCAGGTTGGAAACACCATATATTTT. As protein: CASTQVGNTIYF.

The chain recombines TRBV20-1 with TRBJ2-7, with a tentative D call TRBD2 (6 bases). The CDR3 is 16 amino acids. V was cut by 3 bases and J by 5 bases, with 23 bases left in between. The V gene's germline CDR1 is DFQATT and CDR2 SNEGSKA (reference sequence). Here the CDR3 reads CSASTVMGEANNEQYF. DNA of the CDR3: TGCAGTGCTAGTACGGTAATGGGGGAGGCAAACAACGAGCAGTACTTC.

CDR3 in amino acids: CATSQGNTIYF. In DNA form, the CDR3 reads TGTGCCACCAGTCAGGGAAACACCATATATTTT. This chain uses TRBV24-1 with TRBJ1-3; no clear D. The CDR3 runs 11 residues. Germline-derived CDR1 and CDR2 are KGHDR and SFDVKD. V lost 6 bases, J lost 4 bases, and 3 bases lay in between.

This clone was recorded a few times. The chain uses TRBV7-9 and TRBJ1-2; 8 positions match TRBD1. The CDR3 runs to 16 residues. J was trimmed by 6 bases and V by 5 bases; bases with no gene match: 14. Looked up from germline, CDR1 is SEHNR and CDR2 is FQNEAQ (reference sequence). The CDR3 DNA is TGTGCCAGCAGCCTTCCCGGGGACAGGTTCGATGATGGCTACACCTTC. Its translation: CASSLPGDRFDDGYTF.

This chain uses TRBV18 with TRBJ1-1; 7 bases align to TRBD1. Germline V lookup: CDR1 KGHSH, CDR2 LQKENI. V shed 2 bases, J shed 0 bases, and the junction held 6 bases outside the gene matches. This CDR3 region has 16 residues. The CDR3 loop is CASSPFRQGVNTEAFF. CDR3 bases: TGTGCCAGCTCACCATTTAGACAGGGCGTGAACACTGAAGCTTTCTTT.

The J gene is TRBJ2-5, the V gene TRBV7-9, with D possibly being TRBD2 (5 bases). CDR1 is SEHNR, CDR2 FQNEAQ, per germline (reference sequence). Trimming took 4 bases from V and 2 from J, leaving 14 bases between them. This CDR3 comprises 15 residues. The CDR3 reads CASSSREKEQETQYF. The DNA for the CDR3 is TGTGCCAGCAGCTCCCGGGAAAAGGAACAAGAGACCCAGTACTTC.